The 21 T cell receptor beta chains listed next were all sequenced from one sample in a study of spatial heterogeneity in lung cancer. Study-wide results and limits: Tracking of tumor mutation counts was seen in expanded intratumoral alpha and beta TCR counts.

Described time point: sample taken at primary tumor resection. For these TCRs, the target antigens are not known. TCRdb ran MiXCR on the 5' RACE reads and lists one entry per CDR3 protein. In the table there are 9,500 to 13,000 distinct CDR3 sequences, less than 15% of which are singletons. The sequences come from lung tumor tissue, collected at surgery. The receptors derive from a male donor with early-stage non-small cell lung cancer.

With respect to this clonotype: With the library built for alpha chains, this beta chain is off target and its frequency is not meaningful. This chain uses TRBV11-2 with TRBJ2-1; D gene ambiguous. Germline V gene sequence: CDR1 SGHAT, CDR2 FQNNGV. The V end lost 4 bases, the J end lost 9 bases, and 13 bases lay between the germline ends. This CDR3 is 13 amino acids long. DNA of the CDR3: TGTGCCAGCAGCTACCGATCGAGTAGTGAGCAGTTCTTC. Amino acids: CASSYRSSSEQFF.

This clonotype showed up many times. This beta chain came through as a stray read in a library set up for alpha chains, and its size says little. The chain combines TRBV9 with TRBJ1-6, with D unclear. Germline V gene lookup returns CDR1 SGDLS and CDR2 YYNGEE. The ends were cut back, 0 bases at V and 9 bases at J, with 7 bases in the middle. This CDR3 contains 13 residues. The DNA for the CDR3 is TGTGCCAGCAGCGTAGCTACAGCTTCACCCCTCCACTTT. It translates to CASSVATASPLHF.

This clonotype occurred many times. For a library built for alpha chains, this beta chain is a stray read; little rests on its size. This chain uses TRBV7-9 with TRBJ1-5; the match to TRBD1 covers 7 bases. The V and J ends lost 4 bases and 12 bases, in that order; junction bases with no gene match: 3. The CDR3 extends over 11 amino acids. Germline CDR1 reads SEHNR; CDR2 reads FQNEAQ (reference sequence). Here the CDR3 DNA reads TGTGCCAGCAGCTACGGACAGGTCCAGCATTTT. It specifies CASSYGQVQHF.

As for this clonotype: The library was designed around alpha chains, so this beta chain is a stray read whose abundance carries little weight. The V gene is TRBV6-4, the J gene TRBJ1-2; TRBD1 matches 10 bases. The CDR3 runs 16 residues. Germline values: CDR1 MRHNA, CDR2 SNTAGT. V lost 3 bases, J lost 2 bases, and 6 bases stayed unmatched. The CDR3: CASSEEGTGVNYGYTF. DNA for the CDR3: TGTGCCAGCAGTGAGGAAGGGACAGGGGTCAACTATGGCTACACCTTC.

Sample share makes this clonotype medium-sized. This beta chain is an off-target read within a library intended for alpha chains, so its frequency means little. The chain recombines TRBV29-1 with TRBJ2-7; D remains ambiguous. The V end was cut by 4 bases, the J end by 2 bases, with 12 bases between. This CDR3 contains 13 residues. From germline, CDR1 is SQVTM and CDR2 ANQGSEA. The CDR3 spells CSVVVQPTYEQYF. CDR3 nucleotides: TGCAGCGTTGTTGTACAGCCAACCTACGAGCAGTACTTC.

This clonotype appeared a few times. Being off target in a library aimed at alpha chains, this beta chain has a size of little meaning. V gene TRBV12-3 or TRBV12-4 combines with J gene TRBJ1-2; D is perhaps TRBD1 (5 bases). The CDR3 runs to 11 residues. The V gene lost 5 bases and the J gene lost 6 bases, with 7 bases spanning the gap. CDR3 DNA sequence: TGTGCCAGCAGTCTGGGGGATGGCTACACCTTC. Its translation: CASSLGDGYTF.

This clonotype was counted at least ten times. As an off-target read in a library built for alpha chains, this beta chain has a frequency of little significance. In nucleotides, the CDR3 is TGTGCCAGCTCAACTAGCGGAATTAGCACAGATACGCAGTATTTT. Translated: CASSTSGISTDTQYF. This sequence joins TRBV18 and TRBJ2-3, with 8 bases identical to TRBD2. Germline V gene data show CDR1 as KGHSH and CDR2 as LQKENI. Germline trimming cut 5 bases from V and 0 bases from J; bases unmatched to any gene: 4. The CDR3 has 15 residues.

Turning to this clonotype: Being off target in a library aimed at alpha chains, this beta chain has a size of little meaning. This chain uses TRBV29-1 with TRBJ1-1; D call uncertain. The CDR3 length is 11 residues. The V gene's germline CDR1 is SQVTM and CDR2 ANQGSEA. Trimming shortened V by 6 bases and J by 1 base, and 6 bases separated the two germline ends. CDR3 residues: CSVVGNTEAFF. The CDR3, as DNA: TGCAGCGTGGTTGGGAACACTGAAGCTTTCTTT.

This clonotype was detected ten times or more. This beta chain came through as a stray read in a library set up for alpha chains, and its size says little. The DNA for the CDR3 is TGTGCCAGCAGTTACGGGGGCCCCGATGGCTACACCTTC. The encoded protein is CASSYGGPDGYTF. The chain combines TRBV6-5 with TRBJ1-2; tentative D call: TRBD1 (6 bases). Trimming stripped 2 bases from V and 6 bases from J, with 10 bases between. The V gene's germline CDR1 is MNHEY and CDR2 SVGAGI. CDR3 size: 13 residues.

In its sample, this clonotype is medium-sized. A library prepared for alpha chains yielded this beta chain as an off-target read; its size is of little meaning. This CDR3 reads CASSTHDQETQYF. The CDR3 DNA follows: TGTGCCAGCAGCACCCATGACCAAGAGACCCAGTACTTC. The chain couples TRBV5-4 to TRBJ2-5, with D unresolved. CDR3 length: 13 residues. The V gene's germline CDR1 is SGHNT and CDR2 YYREEE (reference sequence). V was shortened by 4 bases and J by 0 bases, with 7 bases between the two germline ends.

Comment on this clonotype: The library was built for alpha chains, so this beta chain is an off-target read and its size means little. This rearrangement joins TRBV20-1 to TRBJ2-3; TRBD2 agrees at 8 bases. In germline, CDR1 is DFQATT, CDR2 SNEGSKA (reference sequence). J gave up 9 bases and V 0 bases, and 11 bases lay outside the gene matches. This CDR3 has 15 residues. The CDR3 loop reads CSARDQNGGARTQYF. The CDR3 DNA reads TGCAGTGCTAGAGATCAGAACGGGGGGGCGCGGACGCAGTATTTT.

This clonotype has at least ten counts. A library prepared for alpha chains yielded this beta chain as an off-target read; its size is of little meaning. This chain uses TRBV20-1 with TRBJ2-3; D remains ambiguous. With 1 base removed from V and 6 bases from J, the gap between germline ends came to 11 bases. This CDR3 is 13 amino acids long. The germline CDR1 and CDR2 sequences are DFQATT and SNEGSKA (reference sequence). CDR3 region: CSARGRLRDTQYF. CDR3 coding DNA: TGCAGTGCTAGAGGGCGGCTCAGGGATACGCAGTATTTT.

This clonotype was counted at least ten times. This beta chain slipped into a library made for alpha chains as a stray read, so its size is not meaningful. The chain has TRBV20-1 and TRBJ2-2; 8 positions match TRBD1. Germline assignment: CDR1 DFQATT and CDR2 SNEGSKA (reference sequence). CDR3 length: 14 amino acids. V shed 3 bases, J shed 7 bases, and the junction held 7 bases outside the gene matches. This chain's CDR3 is CSARTGAGSGELFF. CDR3 sequence (DNA): TGCAGTGCTAGGACAGGGGCAGGAAGCGGGGAGCTGTTTTTT.

Note on this clonotype: Being off target in a library aimed at alpha chains, this beta chain has a size of little meaning. The chain employs TRBV6-2 or TRBV6-3 and TRBJ1-1, with unresolved D. The germline V and J ends were trimmed by 2 bases and 3 bases, with 10 bases remaining between them. CDR3 size: 14 residues. CDR1 and CDR2 from the germline V gene are MNHEY and SVGEGT. The chain's CDR3 is CASSYGGRDTEAFF. CDR3 coding DNA: TGTGCCAGCAGTTACGGAGGAAGGGACACTGAAGCTTTCTTT.

This clonotype was observed at least ten times. Because this beta chain is a stray read in a library intended to capture alpha chains, its abundance should not be given much weight. This CDR3 is CASSSTSADETQYF. The CDR3 DNA follows: TGTGCCAGCAGCTCGACTAGCGCTGACGAGACCCAGTACTTC. The rearrangement joins TRBV5-4 to TRBJ2-5; the match to TRBD2 covers 8 bases. CDR3 length: 14 residues. The V segment lost 3 bases and the J segment 5 bases; nucleotides outside the gene matches: 6. From germline, CDR1 is SGHNT and CDR2 YYREEE (reference sequence).

This clonotype has a count of ten or more. This beta chain is an off-target read within a library intended for alpha chains, so its frequency means little. This chain joins TRBV7-2 and TRBJ2-1; 9 bases match TRBD2. CDR1 is SGHTA, CDR2 FQGNSA, per germline. V was clipped by 1 base and J by 9 bases; unmatched bases: 10. This CDR3 is 16 amino acids long. The CDR3 here is CASSLGSSGNIGEQFF. CDR3 sequence (DNA): TGTGCCAGCAGCTTAGGCTCTAGCGGGAATATAGGTGAGCAGTTCTTC.

This clonotype is categorized as medium-sized. A library prepared for alpha chains yielded this beta chain as an off-target read; its size is of little meaning. The genes are TRBV14 and TRBJ1-1; no definite D call. Germline values: CDR1 SGHDN, CDR2 FVKESK. V was trimmed by 1 base and J by 1 base, leaving 4 bases between them. The CDR3 totals 13 residues. The CDR3 spells CASSQGQNTEAFF. In DNA, the CDR3 is TGTGCCAGCAGCCAAGGGCAGAACACTGAAGCTTTCTTT. Together with reference TRBV14 and TRBJ1-1, the CDR3 gives the full variable domain: EAGVTQFPSHSVIEKGQTVTLRCDPISGHDNLYWYRRVMGKEIKFLLHFVKESKQDESGMPNNRFLAERTGGTYSTLKVQPAELEDSGVYFCASSQGQNTEAFFGQGTRLTVV.

Points on this clonotype: This beta chain is an off-target read within a library intended for alpha chains, so its frequency means little. This chain joins TRBV29-1 and TRBJ1-2; a possible D gene is TRBD1 (6 bases). This CDR3 contains 13 residues. Trimming took 7 bases from V and 0 from J, leaving 12 bases between them. Germline lookup yields CDR1 SQVTM and CDR2 ANQGSEA. CDR3: CSARQGTNYGYTF. The CDR3 DNA reads as TGCAGCGCTCGGCAGGGGACTAACTATGGCTACACCTTC.

This clonotype was seen many times. The library was designed around alpha chains, so this beta chain is a stray read whose abundance carries little weight. The chain couples TRBV7-9 to TRBJ2-7; D remains unclear. V lost 0 bases and J lost 1, with 7 bases in between. Germline V gene data show CDR1 as SEHNR and CDR2 as FQNEAQ (reference sequence). The CDR3 is 14 amino acids. The CDR3 spells CASSLAFRSYEQYF. As DNA, the CDR3 is TGTGCCAGCAGCTTAGCGTTCCGGTCCTACGAGCAGTACTTC. The whole variable domain, remainder taken from reference TRBV7-9 and TRBJ2-7, is DTGVSQNPRHKITKRGQNVTFRCDPISEHNRLYWYRQTLGQGPEFLTYFQNEAQLEKSRLLSDRFSAERPKGSFSTLEIQRTEQGDSAMYLCASSLAFRSYEQYFGPGTRLTVT.

This clonotype has a count of ten or more. This beta chain came through as a stray read in a library set up for alpha chains, and its size says little. The CDR3: CASSRGGVRLAGALETQYF. CDR3 DNA sequence: TGCGCCAGCAGCCGGGGAGGTGTTCGGCTAGCGGGAGCCCTTGAGACCCAGTACTTC. The V call is TRBV5-1, the J call TRBJ2-5; 10 nucleotides match TRBD2. CDR3 length: 19 amino acids. J was trimmed by 5 bases and V by 4 bases; bases with no gene match: 20. Germline V gives CDR1 SGHRS, CDR2 YFSETQ.

This clonotype counts as medium-sized. This beta chain is an unintended read in a library built for alpha chains; its size means little. This chain uses TRBV5-1 with TRBJ1-1, with 12 positions matching TRBD1. Germline values: CDR1 SGHRS, CDR2 YFSETQ. CDR3 length: 14 amino acids. The V and J ends lost 4 bases and 4 bases, in that order; junction bases with no gene match: 2. Here the CDR3 DNA reads TGCGCCAGCAGCCCGGGACAGGGGGCCACTGAAGCTTTCTTT. Its translation: CASSPGQGATEAFF.